The 21 T cell receptor beta chains below were found in one sample sequenced in a study of blood T cell repertoires in COVID-19. Method: immunoSEQ multiplex PCR; TCRdb's copy keeps in-frame clones and lacks some. There are about 74,000 clones in the sample; under 95% occur only once, and approximately 1.5% lies in the top ten. The sample comprised peripheral blood. The source of these receptors is a man aged 50 or older with acute or convalescent COVID-19.

J is TRBJ2-1 and V is TRBV19, with D maybe TRBD2 (6 bases). Trimming removed 5 bases from V and 4 bases from J, with 12 bases in between. Germline values: CDR1 LNHDA, CDR2 SQIVND (reference sequence). The CDR3 spans 14 residues. The CDR3 DNA sequence: TGTGCCAGTAGTCCAGGGACTGGTTACAATGAGCAGTTCTTC. Amino acids: CASSPGTGYNEQFF.

The chain recombines TRBV4-1 with TRBJ1-6; a weak D match, TRBD1 (5 bases). CDR3 length: 16 amino acids. Trimming cost V 1 base and J 9 bases, with 16 bases left between them. Germline-derived CDR1 and CDR2 are MGHRA and YSYEKL. As DNA, the CDR3 is TGCGCCAGCAGCCAAGTGGAGGGACCGGGAAGTTCACCCCTCCACTTT. It specifies CASSQVEGPGSSPLHF.

Remarks on this clone: This same CDR3 is encoded by further DNA sequences in the sample. The chain joins TRBV28 to TRBJ2-7, with D tentatively TRBD2 (6 bases). The germline V gene has CDR1 MDHEN and CDR2 SYDVKM. Trimming left V 2 bases short and J 3 bases short, with 14 bases between. There are 15 residues in the CDR3. The CDR3 nucleotides are TGTGCCAGCAGTTTACCAGGGAGGCCGTTCTACGAGCAGTACTTC. This gives the protein CASSLPGRPFYEQYF.

This clone was recorded a few times. The chain has TRBV28 and TRBJ1-5, with D possibly TRBD1 on 5 matching bases. With 7 bases removed from V and 6 bases from J, the gap between germline ends came to 10 bases. The CDR3 loop spans 12 amino acids. Germline-derived CDR1 and CDR2 are MDHEN and SYDVKM. CDR3 sequence reads: CASKVGGQPQHF. The CDR3 DNA is TGTGCCAGCAAAGTGGGGGGTCAGCCCCAGCATTTT.

The rearrangement joins TRBV6-5 to TRBJ1-5; 7 bases are a match to TRBD1. Germline CDR1 is MNHEY and CDR2 is SVGAGI. Trimming removed 6 bases from V and 4 bases from J; junction bases left unmatched: 9. This CDR3 is built from 15 residues. The CDR3 sequence is CASSLEAGGNQPQHF. CDR3 bases: TGTGCCAGCAGCTTGGAAGCAGGGGGGAATCAGCCCCAGCATTTT.

This clone was counted between two and nine times. This chain links TRBV4-1 with TRBJ2-2, with D tentatively TRBD1 (6 bases). The ends were cut back, 4 bases at V and 1 base at J, with 10 bases in the middle. Looked up from germline, CDR1 is MGHRA and CDR2 is YSYEKL. The CDR3 sequence is 15 residues long. The CDR3 bases are TGCGCCAGCAGCCCAAGGACAGTGAACACCGGGGAGCTGTTTTTT. Amino acid sequence: CASSPRTVNTGELFF.

This chain uses TRBV20-1 with TRBJ1-5, with D perhaps matching TRBD1 (5 bases). CDR3 length: 13 amino acids. V was trimmed by 7 bases and J by 4 bases, leaving 14 bases between them. The germline gives CDR1 DFQATT, CDR2 SNEGSKA (reference sequence). CDR3 in DNA: TGCAGTGTTAGTCGGGGGTCAAATCAGCCCCAGCATTTT. Amino acid sequence: CSVSRGSNQPQHF.

The J gene is TRBJ2-1, the V gene TRBV3-1 (or the pseudogene TRBV3-2); 7 nucleotides match TRBD2. CDR1 and CDR2 from the germline V gene are LGHDT and YNNKEL (reference sequence). The V and J ends lost 2 bases and 9 bases, in that order; junction bases with no gene match: 13. The CDR3 is made up of 16 amino acids. CDR3 in amino acids: CASSQSGGGKVSEQFF. CDR3 nucleotides: TGTGCCAGCAGCCAAAGCGGCGGGGGTAAGGTTAGTGAGCAGTTCTTC.

This rearrangement joins TRBV7-2 to TRBJ2-3; TRBD1 matches 7 bases. With V trimmed by 0 bases and J by 2 bases, 5 bases remained unmatched. Germline V gives CDR1 SGHTA, CDR2 FQGNSA. The CDR3 is 16 amino acids. The DNA for the CDR3 is TGTGCCAGCAGCTTAGCCGGACAGGCCGTCACAGATACGCAGTATTTT. Protein: CASSLAGQAVTDTQYF.

The V call is TRBV28, the J call TRBJ1-4, with D unclear. Germline V CDR1 and CDR2: MDHEN, SYDVKM. V was cut by 3 bases and J by 5 bases, with 16 bases left in between. The CDR3 consists of 16 residues. CDR3 protein: CASSFQPRGKNEKLFF. CDR3 nucleotide sequence: TGTGCCAGCAGTTTCCAGCCCCGCGGGAAAAATGAAAAACTGTTTTTT.

The chain links TRBV9 to TRBJ1-2, with TRBD1 matching 7 bases. Germline lookup yields CDR1 SGDLS and CDR2 YYNGEE. CDR3 length: 14 amino acids. V was pared by 6 bases and J by 6 bases, with 11 bases of the junction left unmatched. Here the CDR3 DNA reads TGTGCCAGCAACCGGAGACAGGGATCGGATGGCTACACCTTC. It translates to CASNRRQGSDGYTF. Complete variable domain (other parts from reference TRBV9 and TRBJ1-2): DSGVTQTPKHLITATGQRVTLRCSPRSGDLSVYWYQQSLDQGLQFLIQYYNGEERAKGNILERFSAQQFPDLHSELNLSSLELGDSALYFCASNRRQGSDGYTFGSGTRLTVV.

V is TRBV19 and J is TRBJ2-3, with TRBD1 matching 9 bases. J gave up 4 bases and V 4 bases, and 6 bases lay outside the gene matches. Germline assignment: CDR1 LNHDA and CDR2 SQIVND (reference sequence). The CDR3 runs to 15 residues. Here the CDR3 reads CASSTTGGFADTQYF. The DNA of the CDR3 is TGTGCCAGTAGTACTACAGGGGGCTTTGCAGATACGCAGTATTTT.

The V call is TRBV6-5, the J call TRBJ1-3; D is unresolved. V lost 4 bases and J 1 base, leaving 14 bases between the germline ends. Germline CDR1 is MNHEY and CDR2 is SVGAGI. The CDR3 totals 16 residues. The CDR3 reads CASSLVTPKSGNTIYF. In nucleotides, the CDR3 is TGTGCCAGCAGTTTGGTGACACCTAAATCTGGAAACACCATATATTTT.

The rearrangement links TRBV20-1 to TRBJ2-4, with D tentatively TRBD2 (6 bases). Looked up from germline, CDR1 is DFQATT and CDR2 is SNEGSKA (reference sequence). V lost 3 bases, J lost 4 bases, and 10 bases lay in between. The CDR3 consists of 13 residues. CDR3 bases: TGCAGTGCTAGTATGGGGGGTAAAAACATTCAGTACTTC. Translation: CSASMGGKNIQYF.

This sequence joins TRBV20-1 and TRBJ1-1, with 9 bases lining up with TRBD1. V shed 3 bases, J shed 4 bases, and the junction held 9 bases outside the gene matches. Germline V gene data show CDR1 as DFQATT and CDR2 as SNEGSKA (reference sequence). This CDR3 is built from 15 residues. CDR3 sequence reads: CSASRTDRGSTEAFF. The CDR3 DNA sequence: TGCAGTGCTAGTAGAACGGACAGGGGAAGCACTGAAGCTTTCTTT.

This sequence joins TRBV3-1 (or the pseudogene TRBV3-2) and TRBJ2-7, with 9 nucleotides matching TRBD2. CDR1 and CDR2 from the germline V gene are LGHDT and YNNKEL (reference sequence). This CDR3 comprises 14 residues. Unmatched junction bases numbered 7, after V lost 4 bases and J lost 6 bases. CDR3 DNA: TGTGCCAGCAGCCCCGTCGGGACTAGCCTCGAGCAGTACTTC. Translation gives CASSPVGTSLEQYF.

This chain uses TRBV6-6 with TRBJ1-1; 10 bases line up with TRBD1. V lost 5 bases and J lost 2; bases outside the gene matches: 5. This CDR3 contains 15 residues. The V gene's germline CDR1 is MNHNY and CDR2 SVGAGI (reference sequence). The CDR3 nucleotides read TGTGCCAGCAGTAACCGACAGGGGGCAAACACTGAAGCTTTCTTT. Translating gives CASSNRQGANTEAFF.

The chain carries TRBV18 and TRBJ2-7; TRBD1 matches 7 bases. Germline assignment: CDR1 KGHSH and CDR2 LQKENI. This CDR3 has 15 residues. V lost 1 base to trimming and J lost 3 bases; unmatched junction nucleotides: 6. DNA of the CDR3: TGTGCCAGCTCACCACAGGGGGCGCGAATCTACGAGCAGTACTTC. It translates to CASSPQGARIYEQYF.

The V call is TRBV28, the J call TRBJ1-1, with D perhaps TRBD1 (5 bases). V lost 1 base, J lost 1 base, and 7 bases lay in between. Germline V gene sequence: CDR1 MDHEN, CDR2 SYDVKM. CDR3 size: 14 residues. Here the CDR3 reads CASSLLGQNTEAFF. In DNA, the CDR3 is TGTGCCAGCAGTTTATTGGGGCAGAACACTGAAGCTTTCTTT.

The chain uses TRBV4-3 and TRBJ1-3, with TRBD1 as a possible D gene (6 bases). V gave up 0 bases and J gave up 7 bases, with 16 bases separating them. CDR3 size: 16 residues. Germline lookup yields CDR1 LGHNA and CDR2 YSLEER. CDR3 loop: CASSQDLGGFGNTIYF. The DNA for the CDR3 is TGCGCCAGCAGCCAAGATTTAGGGGGTTTTGGTAACACCATATATTTT.

Notes on this clone: Other DNA sequences within the sample encode an identical CDR3. V is TRBV6-1 and J is TRBJ2-1, with D perhaps matching TRBD1 (5 bases). V lost 3 bases and J lost 0, with 12 bases in between. Germline assignment: CDR1 MNHNS and CDR2 SASEGT. The CDR3 covers 16 residues. DNA of the CDR3: TGTGCCAGCAGTGATAGGGGCCAAAGCTCCTACAATGAGCAGTTCTTC. Its translation: CASSDRGQSSYNEQFF.